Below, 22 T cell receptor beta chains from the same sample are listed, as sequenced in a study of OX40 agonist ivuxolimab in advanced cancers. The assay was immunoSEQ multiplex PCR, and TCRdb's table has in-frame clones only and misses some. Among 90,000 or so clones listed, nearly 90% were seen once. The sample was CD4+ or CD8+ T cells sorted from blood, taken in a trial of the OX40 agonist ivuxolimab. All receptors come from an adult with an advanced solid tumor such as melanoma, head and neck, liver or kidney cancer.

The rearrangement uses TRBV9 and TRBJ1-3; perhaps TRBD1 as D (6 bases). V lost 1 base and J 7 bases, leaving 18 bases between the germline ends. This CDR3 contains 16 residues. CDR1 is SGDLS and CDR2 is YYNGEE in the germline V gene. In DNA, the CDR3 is TGTGCCAGCAGCGTAAATGCGGGAGGGGGTTTGAACACCATATATTTT. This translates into CASSVNAGGGLNTIYF.

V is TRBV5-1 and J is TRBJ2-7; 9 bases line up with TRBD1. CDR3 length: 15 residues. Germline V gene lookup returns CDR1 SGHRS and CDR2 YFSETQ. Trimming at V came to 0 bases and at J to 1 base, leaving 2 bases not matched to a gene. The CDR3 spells CASSLGDRVSYEQYF. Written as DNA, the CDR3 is TGCGCCAGCAGCTTGGGGGACAGGGTTTCCTACGAGCAGTACTTC.

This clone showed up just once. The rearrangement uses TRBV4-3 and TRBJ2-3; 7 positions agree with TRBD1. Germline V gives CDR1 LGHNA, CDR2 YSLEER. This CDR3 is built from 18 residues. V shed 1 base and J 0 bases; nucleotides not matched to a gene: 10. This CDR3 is CASSQVPGGVSSTDTQYF. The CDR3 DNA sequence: TGCGCCAGCAGCCAAGTCCCAGGGGGAGTTTCTAGCACAGATACGCAGTATTTT.

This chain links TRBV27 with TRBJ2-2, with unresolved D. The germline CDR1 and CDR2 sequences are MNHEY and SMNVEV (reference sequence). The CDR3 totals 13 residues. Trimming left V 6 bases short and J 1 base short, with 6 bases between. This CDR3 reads CASSGWNTGELFF. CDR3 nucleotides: TGTGCCAGCAGCGGGTGGAACACCGGGGAGCTGTTTTTT.

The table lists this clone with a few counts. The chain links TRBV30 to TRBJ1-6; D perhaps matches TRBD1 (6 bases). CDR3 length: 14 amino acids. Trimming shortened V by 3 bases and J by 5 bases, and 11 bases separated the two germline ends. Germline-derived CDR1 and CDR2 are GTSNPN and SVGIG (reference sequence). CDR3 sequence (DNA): TGTGCCTGGAGCCAAGGGGGGGATAATTCACCCCTCCACTTT. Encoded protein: CAWSQGGDNSPLHF.

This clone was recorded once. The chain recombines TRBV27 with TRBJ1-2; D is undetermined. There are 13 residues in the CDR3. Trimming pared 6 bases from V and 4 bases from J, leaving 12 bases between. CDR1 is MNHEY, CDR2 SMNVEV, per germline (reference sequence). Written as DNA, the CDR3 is TGTGCCAGCAGAACCAATGAGGGCTATGGCTACACCTTC. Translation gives CASRTNEGYGYTF.

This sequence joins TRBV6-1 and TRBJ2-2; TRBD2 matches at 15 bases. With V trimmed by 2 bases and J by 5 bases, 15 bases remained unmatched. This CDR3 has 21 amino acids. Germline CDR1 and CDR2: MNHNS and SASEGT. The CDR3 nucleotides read TGTGCCAGCAGTGAACCAACCACTGGGACTAGCGGGGGGCCGGGGACCGGGGAGCTGTTTTTT. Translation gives CASSEPTTGTSGGPGTGELFF.

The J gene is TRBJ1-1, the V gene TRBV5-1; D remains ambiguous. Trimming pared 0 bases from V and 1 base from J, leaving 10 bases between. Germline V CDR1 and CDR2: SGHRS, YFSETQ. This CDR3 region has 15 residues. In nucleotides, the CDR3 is TGCGCCAGCAGCTTGGACGGTCGGACGAACACTGAAGCTTTCTTT. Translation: CASSLDGRTNTEAFF.

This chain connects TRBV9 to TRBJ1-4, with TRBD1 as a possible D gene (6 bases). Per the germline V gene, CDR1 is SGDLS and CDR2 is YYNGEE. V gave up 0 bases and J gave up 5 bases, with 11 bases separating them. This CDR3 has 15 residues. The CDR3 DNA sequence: TGTGCCAGCAGCGTAGGAGGACAGTCGAATGAAAAACTGTTTTTT. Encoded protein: CASSVGGQSNEKLFF.

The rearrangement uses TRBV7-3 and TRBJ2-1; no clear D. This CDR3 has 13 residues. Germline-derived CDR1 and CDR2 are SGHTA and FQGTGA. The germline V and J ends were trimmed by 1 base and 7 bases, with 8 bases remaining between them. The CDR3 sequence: CASSLKRPNEQFF. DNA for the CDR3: TGTGCCAGCAGCTTAAAACGGCCTAATGAGCAGTTCTTC.

DNA for the CDR3: TGTGCCAGCAGCTCTGTTGGGGGGCTCGATCAGCCCCAGCATTTT. Protein product: CASSSVGGLDQPQHF. The chain is built from TRBV7-9 and TRBJ1-5, with D perhaps TRBD1 (6 bases). This CDR3 is built from 15 residues. Trimming took off 4 bases at V and 5 bases at J, with 15 bases between the two ends. Germline assignment: CDR1 SEHNR and CDR2 FQNEAQ (reference sequence).

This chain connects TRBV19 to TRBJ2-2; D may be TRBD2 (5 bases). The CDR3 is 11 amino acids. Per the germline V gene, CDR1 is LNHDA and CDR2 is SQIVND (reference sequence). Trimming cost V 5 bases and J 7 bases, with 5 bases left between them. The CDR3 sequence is CASSEGGELFF. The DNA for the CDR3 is TGTGCCAGTAGTGAGGGCGGGGAGCTGTTTTTT.

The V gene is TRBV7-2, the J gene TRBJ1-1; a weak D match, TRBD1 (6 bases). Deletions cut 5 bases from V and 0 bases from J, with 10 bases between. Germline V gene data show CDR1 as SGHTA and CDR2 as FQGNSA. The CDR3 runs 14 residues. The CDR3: CASSRRGMNTEAFF. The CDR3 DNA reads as TGTGCCAGCAGCAGAAGGGGGATGAACACTGAAGCTTTCTTT.

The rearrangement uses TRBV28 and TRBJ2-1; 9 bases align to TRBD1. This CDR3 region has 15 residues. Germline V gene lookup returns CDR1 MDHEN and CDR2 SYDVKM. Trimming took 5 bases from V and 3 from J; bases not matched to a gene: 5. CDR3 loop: CASSAGTGIYNEQFF. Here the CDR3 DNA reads TGTGCCAGCAGTGCCGGGACAGGGATCTACAATGAGCAGTTCTTC.

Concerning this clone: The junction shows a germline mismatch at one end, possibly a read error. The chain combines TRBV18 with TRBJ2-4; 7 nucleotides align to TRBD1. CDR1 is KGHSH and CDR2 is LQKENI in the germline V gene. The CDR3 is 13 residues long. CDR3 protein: CASSPGPRDSPSF. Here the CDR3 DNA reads TGTGCCAGCTCACCCGGGCCTCGGGACAGCCCGTCGTTC.

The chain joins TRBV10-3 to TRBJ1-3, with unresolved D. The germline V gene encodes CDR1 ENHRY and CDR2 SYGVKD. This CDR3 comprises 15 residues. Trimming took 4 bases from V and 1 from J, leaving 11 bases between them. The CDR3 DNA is TGTGCCATCAGTGTAGGCCAGACTTCTGGAAACACCATATATTTT. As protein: CAISVGQTSGNTIYF.

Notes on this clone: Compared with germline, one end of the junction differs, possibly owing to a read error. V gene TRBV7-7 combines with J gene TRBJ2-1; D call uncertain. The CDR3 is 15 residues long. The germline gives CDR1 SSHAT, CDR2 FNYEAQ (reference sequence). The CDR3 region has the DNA TGTGCTAGCAGCTTAGAGCCGGCTGTCCGCAATGAGCAGTTCTTC. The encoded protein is CASSLEPAVRNEQFF.

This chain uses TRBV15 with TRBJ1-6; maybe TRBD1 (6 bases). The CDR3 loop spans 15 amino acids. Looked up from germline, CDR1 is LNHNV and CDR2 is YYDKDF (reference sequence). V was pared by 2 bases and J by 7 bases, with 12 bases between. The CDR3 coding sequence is TGTGCCACCAGCAGACCACACAGGGCCAATTCACCCCTCCACTTT. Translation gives CATSRPHRANSPLHF.

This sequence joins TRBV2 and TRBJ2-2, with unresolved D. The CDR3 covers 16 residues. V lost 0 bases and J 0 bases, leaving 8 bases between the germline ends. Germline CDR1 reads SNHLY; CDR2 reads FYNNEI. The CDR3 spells CASSEASASNTGELFF. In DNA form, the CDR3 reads TGTGCCAGCAGTGAAGCCTCAGCCTCGAACACCGGGGAGCTGTTTTTT.

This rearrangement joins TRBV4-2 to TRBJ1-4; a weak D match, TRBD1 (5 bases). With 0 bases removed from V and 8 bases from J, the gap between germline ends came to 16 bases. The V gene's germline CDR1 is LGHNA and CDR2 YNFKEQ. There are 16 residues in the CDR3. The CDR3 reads CASSQDSGVEYEKLFF. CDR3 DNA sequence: TGTGCCAGCAGCCAAGATTCGGGGGTAGAGTACGAAAAACTGTTTTTT.

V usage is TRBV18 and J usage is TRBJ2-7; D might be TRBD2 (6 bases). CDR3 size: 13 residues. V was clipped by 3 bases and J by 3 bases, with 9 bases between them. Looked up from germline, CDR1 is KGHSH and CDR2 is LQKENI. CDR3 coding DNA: TGTGCCAGCTCACCGCCCGGGAGCTACGAGCAGTACTTC. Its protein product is CASSPPGSYEQYF.

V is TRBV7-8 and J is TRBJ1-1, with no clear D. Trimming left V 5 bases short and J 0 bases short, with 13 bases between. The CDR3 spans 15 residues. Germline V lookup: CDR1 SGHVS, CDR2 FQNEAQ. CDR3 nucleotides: TGTGCCAGCAGCCTCTCAGGAGCGCTGAACACTGAAGCTTTCTTT. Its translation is CASSLSGALNTEAFF.